The 2 T cell receptor beta chains given below trace back to one sample, sequenced in a study of CD8 T cells in ankylosing spondylitis. TCRdb fed the 5' RACE reads into MiXCR, producing one record per CDR3 protein. Of just under 350,000 distinct CDR3 sequences listed, about 14% are singletons. Source material: blood, either unsorted or a sorted T cell fraction (not recorded which). The receptors stem from a male donor with ankylosing spondylitis or in good health (not recorded which).

This clonotype was counted ten times or more. The V gene is TRBV4-1, the J gene TRBJ2-7; tentatively, D is TRBD2 (6 bases). The V gene's germline CDR1 is MGHRA and CDR2 YSYEKL. The V end lost 2 bases, the J end lost 6 bases, and 14 bases lay between the germline ends. This CDR3 region has 14 residues. The CDR3 reads CASSQPWDFSEQYF. The CDR3 coding sequence is TGCGCCAGCAGCCAACCCTGGGACTTCTCCGAGCAGTACTTC.

The chain uses TRBV5-1 and TRBJ2-7, with a possible D match to TRBD1 (6 bases). This CDR3 is built from 15 residues. Trimming took 3 bases from V and 3 from J, leaving 16 bases between them. CDR1 and CDR2 from the germline V gene are SGHRS and YFSETQ. CDR3 coding DNA: TGCGCCAGCAGCTCCGGGAACAGGGATAACTACGAGCAGTACTTC. Amino acids: CASSSGNRDNYEQYF. The variable domain in full, with the rest retrieved from reference TRBV5-1 and TRBJ2-7, is KAGVTQTPRYLIKTRGQQVTLSCSPISGHRSVSWYQQTPGQGLQFLFEYFSETQRNKGNFPGRFSGRQFSNSRSEMNVSTLELGDSALYLCASSSGNRDNYEQYFGPGTRLTVT.